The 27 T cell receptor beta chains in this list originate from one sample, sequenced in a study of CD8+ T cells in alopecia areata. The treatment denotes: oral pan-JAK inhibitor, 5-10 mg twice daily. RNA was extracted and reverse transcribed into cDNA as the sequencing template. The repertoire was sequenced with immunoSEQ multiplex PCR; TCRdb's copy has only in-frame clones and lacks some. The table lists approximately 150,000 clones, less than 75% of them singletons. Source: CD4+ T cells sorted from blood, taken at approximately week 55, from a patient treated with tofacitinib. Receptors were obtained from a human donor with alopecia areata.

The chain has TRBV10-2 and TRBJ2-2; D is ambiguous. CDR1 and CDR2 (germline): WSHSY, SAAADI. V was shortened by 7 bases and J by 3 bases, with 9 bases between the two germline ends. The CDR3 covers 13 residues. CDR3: CASNRLDTGELFF. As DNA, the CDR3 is TGCGCCAGCAATCGACTCGACACCGGGGAGCTGTTTTTT.

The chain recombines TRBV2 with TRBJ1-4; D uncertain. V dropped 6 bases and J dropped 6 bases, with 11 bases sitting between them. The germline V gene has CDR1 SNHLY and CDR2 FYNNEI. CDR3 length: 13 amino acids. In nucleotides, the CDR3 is TGTGCCAGCAGGGCAGAGGAGGATGAAAAACTGTTTTTT. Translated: CASRAEEDEKLFF.

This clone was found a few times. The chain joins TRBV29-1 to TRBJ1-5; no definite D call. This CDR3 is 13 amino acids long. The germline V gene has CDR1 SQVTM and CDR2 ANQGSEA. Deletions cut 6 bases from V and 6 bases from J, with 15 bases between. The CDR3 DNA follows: TGCAGCGTGAGCTGGGGAGCCGGTCAGCCCCAGCATTTT. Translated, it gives CSVSWGAGQPQHF. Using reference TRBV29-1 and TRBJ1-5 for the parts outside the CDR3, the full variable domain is SAVISQKPSRDICQRGTSLTIQCQVDSQVTMMFWYRQQPGQSLTLIATANQGSEATYESGFVIDKFPISRPNLTFSTLTVSNMSPEDSSIYLCSVSWGAGQPQHFGDGTRLSIL.

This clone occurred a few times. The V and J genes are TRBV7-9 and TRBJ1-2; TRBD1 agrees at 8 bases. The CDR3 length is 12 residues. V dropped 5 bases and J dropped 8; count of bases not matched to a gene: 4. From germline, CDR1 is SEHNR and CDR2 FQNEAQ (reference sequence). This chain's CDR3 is CASSRGQGGYTF. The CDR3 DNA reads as TGTGCCAGCAGCCGTGGACAGGGAGGCTACACCTTC.

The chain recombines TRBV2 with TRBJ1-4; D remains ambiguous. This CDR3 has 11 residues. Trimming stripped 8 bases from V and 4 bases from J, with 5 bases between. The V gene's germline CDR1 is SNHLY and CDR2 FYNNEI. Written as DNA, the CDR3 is TGTGCCAGCTCCTTTAATGAAAAACTGTTTTTT. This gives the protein CASSFNEKLFF.

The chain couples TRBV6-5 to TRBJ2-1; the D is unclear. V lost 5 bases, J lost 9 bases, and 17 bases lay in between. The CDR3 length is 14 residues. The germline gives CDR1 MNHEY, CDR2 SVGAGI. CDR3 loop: CASSKFAQFGEQFF. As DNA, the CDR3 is TGTGCCAGCAGTAAATTTGCTCAGTTTGGTGAGCAGTTCTTC.

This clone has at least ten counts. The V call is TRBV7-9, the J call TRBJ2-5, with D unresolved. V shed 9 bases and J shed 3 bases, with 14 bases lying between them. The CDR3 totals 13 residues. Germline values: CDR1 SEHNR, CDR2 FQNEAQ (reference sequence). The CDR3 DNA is TGTGCCAGTAGTCCTGTGGGTGAAGAGACCCAGTACTTC. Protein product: CASSPVGEETQYF. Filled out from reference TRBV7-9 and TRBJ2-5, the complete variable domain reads DTGVSQNPRHKITKRGQNVTFRCDPISEHNRLYWYRQTLGQGPEFLTYFQNEAQLEKSRLLSDRFSAERPKGSFSTLEIQRTEQGDSAMYLCASSPVGEETQYFGPGTRLLVL.

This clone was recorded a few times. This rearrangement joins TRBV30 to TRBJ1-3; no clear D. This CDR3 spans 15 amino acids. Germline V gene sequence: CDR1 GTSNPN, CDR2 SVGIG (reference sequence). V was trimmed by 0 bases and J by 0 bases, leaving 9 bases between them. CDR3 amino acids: CAWSVQQLSGNTIYF. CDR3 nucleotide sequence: TGTGCCTGGAGTGTACAACAACTCTCTGGAAACACCATATATTTT.

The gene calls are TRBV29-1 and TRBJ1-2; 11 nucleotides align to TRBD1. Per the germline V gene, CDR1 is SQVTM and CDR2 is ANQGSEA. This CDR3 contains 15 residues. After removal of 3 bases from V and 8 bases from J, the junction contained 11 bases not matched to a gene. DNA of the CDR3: TGCAGCGTTGATTTAACGGACAGGGGGCGCGGGGGCTACACCTTC. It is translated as CSVDLTDRGRGGYTF.

The CDR3 spells CSVVSGIGTEAFF. In DNA, the CDR3 is TGCAGCGTTGTAAGCGGGATTGGGACTGAAGCTTTCTTT. The rearrangement links TRBV29-1 to TRBJ1-1; D gene ambiguous. The CDR3 contains 13 residues. V was trimmed by 4 bases and J by 5 bases, leaving 14 bases between them. From germline, CDR1 is SQVTM and CDR2 ANQGSEA.

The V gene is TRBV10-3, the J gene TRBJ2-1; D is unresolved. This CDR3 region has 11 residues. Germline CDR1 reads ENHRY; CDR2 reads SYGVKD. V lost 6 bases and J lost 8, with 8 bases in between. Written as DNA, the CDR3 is TGTGCCATCAGCGAAATGTATGAGCAGTTCTTC. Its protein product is CAISEMYEQFF.

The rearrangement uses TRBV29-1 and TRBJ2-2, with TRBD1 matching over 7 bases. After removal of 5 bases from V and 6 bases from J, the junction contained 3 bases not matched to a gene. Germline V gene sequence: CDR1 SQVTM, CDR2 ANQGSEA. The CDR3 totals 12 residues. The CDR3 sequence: CSVRQGAGELFF. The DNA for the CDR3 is TGCAGCGTTAGACAGGGAGCCGGGGAGCTGTTTTTT.

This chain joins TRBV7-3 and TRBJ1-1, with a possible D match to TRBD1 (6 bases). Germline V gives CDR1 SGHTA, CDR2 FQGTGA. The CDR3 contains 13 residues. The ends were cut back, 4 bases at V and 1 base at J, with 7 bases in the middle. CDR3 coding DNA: TGTGCCAGCAGCTGGGGACAGAACACTGAAGCTTTCTTT. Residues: CASSWGQNTEAFF.

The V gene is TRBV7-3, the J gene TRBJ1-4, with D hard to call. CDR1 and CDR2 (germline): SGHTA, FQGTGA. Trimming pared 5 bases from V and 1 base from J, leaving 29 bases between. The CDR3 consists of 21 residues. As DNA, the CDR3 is TGTGCCAGCAGCCTATCCATCACCGGGCCCCGAGGAACGGGAACTAATGAAAAACTGTTTTTT. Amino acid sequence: CASSLSITGPRGTGTNEKLFF.

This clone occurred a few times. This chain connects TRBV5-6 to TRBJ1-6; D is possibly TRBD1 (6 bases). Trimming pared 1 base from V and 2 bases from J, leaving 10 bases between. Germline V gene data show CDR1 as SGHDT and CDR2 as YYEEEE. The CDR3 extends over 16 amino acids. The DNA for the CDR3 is TGTGCCAGCAGCTTGTCGGGACAAACCTATAATTCACCCCTCCACTTT. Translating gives CASSLSGQTYNSPLHF.

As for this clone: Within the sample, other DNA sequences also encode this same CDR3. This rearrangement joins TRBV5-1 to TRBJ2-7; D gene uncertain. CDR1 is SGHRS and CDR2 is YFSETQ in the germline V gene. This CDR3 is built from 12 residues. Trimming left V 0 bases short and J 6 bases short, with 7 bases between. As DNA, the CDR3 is TGCGCCAGCAGCTTGGTAGGGTCCGAGCAGTACTTC. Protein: CASSLVGSEQYF.

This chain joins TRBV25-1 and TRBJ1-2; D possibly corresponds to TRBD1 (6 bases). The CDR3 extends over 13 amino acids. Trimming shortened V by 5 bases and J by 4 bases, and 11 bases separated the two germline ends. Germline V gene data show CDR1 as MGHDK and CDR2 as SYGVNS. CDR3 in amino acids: CASSLDRSYGYTF. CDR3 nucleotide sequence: TGTGCCAGCAGTCTCGACAGGAGCTATGGCTACACCTTC.

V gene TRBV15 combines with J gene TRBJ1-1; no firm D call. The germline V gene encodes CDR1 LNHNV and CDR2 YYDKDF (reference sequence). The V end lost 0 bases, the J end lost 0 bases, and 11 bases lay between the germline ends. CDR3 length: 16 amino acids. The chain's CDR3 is CATSRDQIQLNTEAFF. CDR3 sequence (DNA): TGTGCCACCAGCAGAGATCAGATACAGCTGAACACTGAAGCTTTCTTT.

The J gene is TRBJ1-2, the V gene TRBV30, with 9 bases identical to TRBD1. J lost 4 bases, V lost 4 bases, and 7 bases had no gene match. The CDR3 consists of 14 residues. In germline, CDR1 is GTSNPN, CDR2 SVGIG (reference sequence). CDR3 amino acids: CAWNQDRGIYGYTF. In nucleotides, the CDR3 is TGTGCCTGGAACCAGGACAGGGGTATCTATGGCTACACCTTC.

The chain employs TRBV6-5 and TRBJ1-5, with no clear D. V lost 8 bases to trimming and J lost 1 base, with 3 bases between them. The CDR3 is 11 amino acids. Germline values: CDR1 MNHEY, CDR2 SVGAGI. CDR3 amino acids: CASGSNQPQHF. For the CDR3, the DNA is TGTGCCAGCGGCAGCAATCAGCCCCAGCATTTT.

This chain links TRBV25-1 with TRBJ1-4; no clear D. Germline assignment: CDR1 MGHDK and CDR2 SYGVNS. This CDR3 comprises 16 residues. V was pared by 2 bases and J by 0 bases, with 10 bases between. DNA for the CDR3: TGTGCCAGCAGTGAACCCCAAGGTTCAACTAATGAAAAACTGTTTTTT. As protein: CASSEPQGSTNEKLFF.

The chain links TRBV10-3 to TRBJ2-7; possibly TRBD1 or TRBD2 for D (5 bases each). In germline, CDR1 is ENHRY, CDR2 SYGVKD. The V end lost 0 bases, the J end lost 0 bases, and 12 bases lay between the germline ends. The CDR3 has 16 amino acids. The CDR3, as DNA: TGTGCCATCAGTGAGTCTACTCCTGGGGGCTCCTACGAGCAGTACTTC. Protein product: CAISESTPGGSYEQYF.

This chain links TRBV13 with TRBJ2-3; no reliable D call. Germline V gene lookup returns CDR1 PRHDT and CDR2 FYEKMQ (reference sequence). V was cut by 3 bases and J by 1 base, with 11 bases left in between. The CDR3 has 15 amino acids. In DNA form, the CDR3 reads TGTGCCAGCAGCTTCCCCGCGGAAGGCACAGATACGCAGTATTTT. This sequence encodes CASSFPAEGTDTQYF.

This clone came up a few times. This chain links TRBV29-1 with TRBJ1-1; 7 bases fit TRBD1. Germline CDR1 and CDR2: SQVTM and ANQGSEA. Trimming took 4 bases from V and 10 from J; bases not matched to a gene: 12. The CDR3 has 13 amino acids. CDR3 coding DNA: TGCAGCGTTGCTGGACAGGCGGTCCCGCGAGCTTTCTTT. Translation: CSVAGQAVPRAFF.

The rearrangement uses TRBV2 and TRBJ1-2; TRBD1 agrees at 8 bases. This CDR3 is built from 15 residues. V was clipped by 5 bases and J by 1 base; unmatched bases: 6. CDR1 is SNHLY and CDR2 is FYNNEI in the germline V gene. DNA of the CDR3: TGTGCCAGCAGTCTCGGACAGGGACTTAACTATGGCTACACCTTC. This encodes CASSLGQGLNYGYTF.

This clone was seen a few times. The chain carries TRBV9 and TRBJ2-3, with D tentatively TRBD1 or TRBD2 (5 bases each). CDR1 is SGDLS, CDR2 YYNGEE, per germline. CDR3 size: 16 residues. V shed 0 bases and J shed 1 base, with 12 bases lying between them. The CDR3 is CASSVGGTTRTDTQYF. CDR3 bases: TGTGCCAGCAGCGTAGGGGGGACCACCCGCACAGATACGCAGTATTTT.

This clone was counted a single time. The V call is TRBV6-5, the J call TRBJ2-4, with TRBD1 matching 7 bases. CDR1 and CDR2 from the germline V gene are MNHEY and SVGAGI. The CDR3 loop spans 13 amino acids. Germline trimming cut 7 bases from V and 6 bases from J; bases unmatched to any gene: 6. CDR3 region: CASTGDSGNIQYF. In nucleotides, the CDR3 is TGTGCCAGCACTGGGGACAGTGGAAACATTCAGTACTTC.